The 12 T cell receptor beta chains given below trace back to one sample, sequenced in a study of blood T cell repertoires in COVID-19. Method: immunoSEQ multiplex PCR; TCRdb's copy keeps in-frame clones and lacks some. The table has roughly 88,000 clones, about 90% seen once; the top ten hold about 3.9%. The material sequenced was peripheral blood. All receptors derive from a woman aged 45-59 years in a cohort sampled during active COVID-19.

The chain recombines TRBV3-1 (or the pseudogene TRBV3-2) with TRBJ2-1, with TRBD2 identical over 8 bases. Germline values: CDR1 LGHDT, CDR2 YNNKEL (reference sequence). V lost 4 bases, J lost 7 bases, and 6 bases stayed unmatched. CDR3 length: 14 amino acids. CDR3 nucleotide sequence: TGTGCCAGCAGCCTCCGAGGGACTAGTAATGAGCAGTTCTTC. This codes for CASSLRGTSNEQFF.

This clone appeared a few times. A junction boundary mismatches the germline segment, possibly from a read error. The chain carries TRBV7-7 and TRBJ2-5; the D gene is possibly TRBD1 (5 bases). This CDR3 region has 13 residues. Germline lookup yields CDR1 SSHAT and CDR2 FNYEAQ (reference sequence). CDR3 protein: CASSLTGGETQYF. The DNA of the CDR3 is TGTGCTAGCAGCTTAACAGGTGGCGAGACCCAGTACTTC.

A note on this clone: Other DNA sequences of this sample code for an identical CDR3. The chain carries TRBV11-2 and TRBJ1-2; tentative D call: TRBD1 (6 bases). With 0 bases removed from V and 0 bases from J, the gap between germline ends came to 8 bases. The germline gives CDR1 SGHAT, CDR2 FQNNGV. The CDR3 is 15 amino acids. The CDR3 loop is CASSLDQGPNYGYTF. CDR3 nucleotide sequence: TGTGCCAGCAGCTTAGATCAGGGGCCTAACTATGGCTACACCTTC.

The chain combines TRBV28 with TRBJ1-2; 8 nucleotides match TRBD1. V shed 6 bases, J shed 1 base, and the junction held 4 bases outside the gene matches. CDR1 and CDR2 (germline): MDHEN, SYDVKM. CDR3 length: 14 residues. The CDR3 DNA reads TGTGCCAGCAGGGCAGGGGGCGGTAACTATGGCTACACCTTC. Its protein is CASRAGGGNYGYTF.

This chain uses TRBV7-9 with TRBJ1-2, with TRBD1 as a possible D gene (5 bases). Germline lookup yields CDR1 SEHNR and CDR2 FQNEAQ (reference sequence). Trimming pared 6 bases from V and 3 bases from J, leaving 11 bases between. CDR3 length: 13 residues. The CDR3 region is CASRAQEYYGYTF. CDR3 sequence (DNA): TGTGCCAGCAGGGCACAGGAATACTATGGCTACACCTTC.

This chain joins TRBV11-2 and TRBJ1-4; 8 bases fit TRBD1. The CDR3 loop spans 17 amino acids. V lost 5 bases to trimming and J lost 8 bases; unmatched junction nucleotides: 16. The germline V gene encodes CDR1 SGHAT and CDR2 FQNNGV. Written as DNA, the CDR3 is TGTGCCAGCAGCGAAGGGAGGGCCAGGGGGCGAGGAGAAAAACTGTTTTTT. It yields the protein CASSEGRARGRGEKLFF.

The V and J genes are TRBV5-1 and TRBJ2-2; D remains unclear. The CDR3 is made up of 15 amino acids. Germline CDR1 SGHRS, CDR2 YFSETQ. V dropped 0 bases and J dropped 7 bases, with 13 bases sitting between them. The CDR3 DNA follows: TGCGCCAGCAGCTTGGTTCCGGGTGGCGACGGGGAGCTGTTTTTT. This sequence encodes CASSLVPGGDGELFF.

The rearrangement links TRBV6-6 to TRBJ1-6; 8 nucleotides align to TRBD1. V gave up 6 bases and J gave up 3 bases; unmatched junction bases: 7. Germline V gene lookup returns CDR1 MNHNY and CDR2 SVGAGI (reference sequence). The CDR3 length is 16 residues. CDR3 in DNA: TGTGCCAGCAGGGGGGACAGGCGAGACTATAATTCACCCCTCCACTTT. Protein product: CASRGDRRDYNSPLHF.

The J gene is TRBJ2-3, the V gene TRBV2; tentatively, D is TRBD2 (5 bases). Germline assignment: CDR1 SNHLY and CDR2 FYNNEI. Trimming stripped 6 bases from V and 4 bases from J, with 20 bases between. CDR3 length: 16 amino acids. The CDR3 DNA reads TGTGCCAGCAGCCCAGCCTTCGGGGTTGGCGCAGATACGCAGTATTTT. This codes for CASSPAFGVGADTQYF.

CDR3 sequence reads: CASSLTGELFF. For the CDR3, the DNA is TGTGCCAGCAGCCTGACAGGGGAGCTGTTTTTT. This chain uses TRBV27 with TRBJ2-2; D call uncertain. V was trimmed by 6 bases and J by 8 bases, leaving 7 bases between them. The germline V gene has CDR1 MNHEY and CDR2 SMNVEV (reference sequence). This CDR3 is 11 amino acids long.

The chain carries TRBV28 and TRBJ2-3; the D gene is possibly TRBD2 (6 bases). Trimming removed 7 bases at V and 6 bases at J, with 20 bases between. Per germline, CDR1 MDHEN and CDR2 SYDVKM. This CDR3 region has 15 residues. This chain's CDR3 is CASISGGPGADTQYF. Here the CDR3 DNA reads TGTGCCAGCATCTCCGGAGGGCCCGGGGCGGATACGCAGTATTTT.

The chain couples TRBV28 to TRBJ2-7, with TRBD2 identical over 8 bases. This CDR3 has 12 amino acids. V shed 6 bases and J 10 bases; nucleotides not matched to a gene: 8. CDR1 and CDR2 (germline): MDHEN, SYDVKM. The CDR3 coding sequence is TGTGCCAGCAGCCCCGGGGGGGGATTACAGTACTTC. Its translation: CASSPGGGLQYF.